The T cell receptor beta chain under discussion was sequenced for a study of shared clonotypes between healthy human individuals. Study outcomes and limitations: Among non-shared clonotypes, generation probabilities were lower than among those shared by all four donors. Read depth was anticipated to influence clonotype sharing among donors.

The repertoire was sequenced with immunoSEQ multiplex PCR; TCRdb's copy has only in-frame clones and lacks some. The sample includes over a million clones, approximately 80% of them seen just once. The V gene end was trimmed by 7 bases and the J gene end by 5 bases; junction bases not matched to a gene: 5. Per germline, CDR1 MNHEY and CDR2 SVGAGI. CDR3 size: 13 residues. About this clone: Its target is unknown.

Material for sequencing was memory CD4+ T cells from PBMCs. Subset of the sample: CD45RA-negative fraction. The chain links TRBV6-5 to TRBJ2-5; 9 bases are a match to TRBD1. The clonotype originates from a man aged 18-30 years in good health. Some clones in this sample may be carry-over from other donors' samples. The CDR3 loop is CASTGQGRETQYF. DNA for the CDR3: TGTGCCAGCACCGGACAGGGGCGGGAGACCCAGTACTTC.